The 17 T cell receptor beta chains presented below share a single source sample, sequenced in a study of Ad26.COV2.S vaccination and SARS-CoV-2 variants. Measured with immunoSEQ multiplex PCR; TCRdb has only the in-frame clones, and not every one. The sample records about 350,000 clones, just over 90% being singletons. Sequencing was performed on peripheral blood, taken after recovery from COVID-19. These receptors were obtained from a human donor who had recovered from COVID-19.

CDR3 in amino acids: CASSLSMDYEQYF. Here the CDR3 DNA reads TGTGCCAGCAGTTTATCGATGGACTACGAGCAGTACTTC. The gene calls are TRBV27 and TRBJ2-7; D call uncertain. The V end lost 0 bases, the J end lost 3 bases, and 6 bases lay between the germline ends. Germline lookup yields CDR1 MNHEY and CDR2 SMNVEV (reference sequence). The CDR3 runs 13 residues.

This sequence joins TRBV5-4 and TRBJ1-2; D call uncertain. V lost 0 bases and J 7 bases, leaving 7 bases between the germline ends. CDR1 is SGHNT and CDR2 is YYREEE in the germline V gene (reference sequence). The CDR3 length is 12 residues. The CDR3 DNA is TGTGCCAGCAGCTTGGGCCAACGTGGCTACACCTTC. Amino acid sequence: CASSLGQRGYTF.

V usage is TRBV27 and J usage is TRBJ1-1, with D possibly TRBD1 on 6 matching bases. The CDR3 length is 12 residues. CDR1 and CDR2 (germline): MNHEY, SMNVEV (reference sequence). Trimming left V 10 bases short and J 1 base short, with 10 bases between. CDR3 nucleotides: TGTGCCACCAGGGGCCCGAACACTGAAGCTTTCTTT. It codes for CATRGPNTEAFF.

This chain links TRBV20-1 with TRBJ2-3; 8 bases match TRBD1. The junction had 4 bases not matched to a gene; V was cut back by 5 bases and J by 9 bases. The CDR3 has 11 amino acids. Per germline, CDR1 DFQATT and CDR2 SNEGSKA (reference sequence). The CDR3 region has the DNA TGCAGTGCTCGGGGACAGGAAACGCAGTATTTT. Amino acid sequence: CSARGQETQYF.

J is TRBJ1-2 and V is TRBV2; D unclear. V shed 6 bases and J shed 0 bases, with 14 bases lying between them. Germline values: CDR1 SNHLY, CDR2 FYNNEI. CDR3 length: 15 residues. The CDR3 reads CASSPWEFANYGYTF. The DNA for the CDR3 is TGTGCCAGCAGCCCTTGGGAATTTGCTAACTATGGCTACACCTTC.

This chain joins TRBV18 and TRBJ1-2; D is unresolved. CDR3 length: 15 amino acids. V was shortened by 3 bases and J by 6 bases, with 17 bases between the two germline ends. CDR1 and CDR2 from the germline V gene are KGHSH and LQKENI. CDR3 in amino acids: CASSPGIDGSDGYTF. The CDR3 region has the DNA TGTGCCAGCTCACCCGGTATCGATGGAAGCGATGGCTACACCTTC.

The gene calls are TRBV10-1 and TRBJ2-3; no clear D gene. V lost 0 bases to trimming and J lost 2 bases, with 12 bases between them. The CDR3 totals 16 residues. CDR1 is WNHNN, CDR2 SYGVQD, per germline (reference sequence). The CDR3: CASSESMDHVTDTQYF. In DNA, the CDR3 is TGCGCCAGCAGTGAGTCGATGGACCATGTCACAGATACGCAGTATTTT.

A remark on this clone: Other nucleotide sequences from this sample produce the same CDR3. The chain has TRBV5-4 and TRBJ1-1; D call uncertain. Trimming took 4 bases from V and 1 from J, leaving 5 bases between them. The CDR3 contains 12 residues. CDR1 is SGHNT, CDR2 YYREEE, per germline (reference sequence). The DNA for the CDR3 is TGTGCCAGCAGCCTGCAGAACACTGAAGCTTTCTTT. Translating it yields CASSLQNTEAFF.

V and J are TRBV7-2 and TRBJ2-3, with 8 positions matching TRBD2. The CDR3 has 16 residues. Germline values: CDR1 SGHTA, CDR2 FQGNSA. Germline trimming cut 5 bases from V and 5 bases from J; bases unmatched to any gene: 12. The CDR3 DNA reads TGTGCCAGCAGCCCGCGTGGTAGCGGGGAGATAGATACGCAGTATTTT. As protein: CASSPRGSGEIDTQYF.

The chain employs TRBV6-6 and TRBJ2-7; D not resolved. Trimming pared 5 bases from V and 5 bases from J, leaving 16 bases between. The CDR3 consists of 14 residues. Germline V gene lookup returns CDR1 MNHNY and CDR2 SVGAGI (reference sequence). The CDR3 spells CASSPLNSEHEQYF. CDR3 in DNA: TGTGCCAGCAGTCCACTTAACAGTGAACACGAGCAGTACTTC.

The rearrangement joins TRBV5-5 to TRBJ1-5; D ambiguous. CDR3 length: 15 amino acids. From germline, CDR1 is SGHKS and CDR2 YYEKEE (reference sequence). Trimming took 1 base from V and 2 from J, leaving 10 bases between them. CDR3 amino acids: CASSLFEIGNQPQHF. CDR3 coding DNA: TGTGCCAGCAGCTTGTTTGAAATTGGCAATCAGCCCCAGCATTTT.

This sequence joins TRBV3-1 (or the pseudogene TRBV3-2) and TRBJ2-1; D not resolved. The CDR3 consists of 16 residues. Germline loops: CDR1 LGHDT, CDR2 YNNKEL (reference sequence). V lost 0 bases, J lost 4 bases, and 13 bases lay in between. The CDR3: CASSQETRFNYNEQFF. CDR3 bases: TGTGCCAGCAGCCAAGAAACCAGGTTTAATTACAATGAGCAGTTCTTC.

The chain employs TRBV27 and TRBJ1-4; D may be TRBD1 (5 bases). V lost 9 bases, J lost 10 bases, and 21 bases lay in between. Germline CDR1 is MNHEY and CDR2 is SMNVEV (reference sequence). CDR3 length equals 14 residues. The chain's CDR3 is CASYPGTPDGKLFF. CDR3 in DNA: TGTGCCAGTTACCCCGGGACCCCCGATGGAAAACTGTTTTTT.

The rearrangement joins TRBV7-8 to TRBJ1-5; 12 nucleotides align to TRBD1. The CDR3 loop spans 19 amino acids. Looked up from germline, CDR1 is SGHVS and CDR2 is FQNEAQ. V gave up 3 bases and J gave up 4 bases; unmatched junction bases: 13. CDR3 amino acids: CASSFDGTGGVMRNQPQHF. As DNA, the CDR3 is TGTGCCAGCAGCTTCGACGGGACAGGGGGCGTTATGAGGAATCAGCCCCAGCATTTT.

This clone has only a few counts. The CDR3 region is CASSKSGAGEKLFF. The CDR3 DNA is TGTGCCAGTAGTAAGTCAGGGGCTGGTGAAAAACTGTTTTTT. The chain uses TRBV19 and TRBJ1-4; tentative D call: TRBD1 (6 bases). Germline-derived CDR1 and CDR2 are LNHDA and SQIVND (reference sequence). With 4 bases removed from V and 7 bases from J, the gap between germline ends came to 13 bases. The CDR3 contains 14 residues.

The V gene is TRBV7-2, the J gene TRBJ2-1; D is possibly TRBD1 (7 bases). The CDR3 totals 15 residues. Germline V gene lookup returns CDR1 SGHTA and CDR2 FQGNSA. V was shortened by 5 bases and J by 6 bases, with 17 bases between the two germline ends. CDR3 loop: CASSLGAGGGNEQFF. The CDR3 DNA reads TGTGCCAGCAGCCTGGGGGCAGGGGGAGGCAATGAGCAGTTCTTC.

The genes are TRBV9 and TRBJ2-7; 8 bases agree with TRBD1. The CDR3 consists of 15 residues. Germline CDR1 and CDR2: SGDLS and YYNGEE. Germline trimming cut 3 bases from V and 2 bases from J; bases unmatched to any gene: 7. The CDR3 sequence: CASSAGQGAAYEQYF. The CDR3 nucleotides read TGTGCCAGCAGCGCAGGACAGGGCGCTGCCTACGAGCAGTACTTC.